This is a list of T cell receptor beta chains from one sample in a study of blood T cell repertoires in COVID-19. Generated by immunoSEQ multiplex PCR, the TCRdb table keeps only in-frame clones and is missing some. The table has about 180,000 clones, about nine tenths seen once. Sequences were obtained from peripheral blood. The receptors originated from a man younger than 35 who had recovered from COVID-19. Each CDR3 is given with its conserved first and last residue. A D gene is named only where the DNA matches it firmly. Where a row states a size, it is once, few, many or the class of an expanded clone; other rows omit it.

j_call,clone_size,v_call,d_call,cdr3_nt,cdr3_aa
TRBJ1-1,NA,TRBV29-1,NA,TGCAGCGCTAGAGGAGGGACTGAAGCTTTCTTT,CSARGGTEAFF
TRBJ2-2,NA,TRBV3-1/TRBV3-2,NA,TGTGCCAGCAGCCGAGGAAGCGGAGCGAACACCGGGGAGCTGTTTTTT,CASSRGSGANTGELFF
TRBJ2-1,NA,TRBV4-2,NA,TGTGCCAGCAGCCAAGCGACGGGGGAGTACAATGAGCAGTTCTTC,CASSQATGEYNEQFF
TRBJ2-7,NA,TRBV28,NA,TGTGCCAGCAGTACCAGTCGTGAGCAGTACTTC,CASSTSREQYF
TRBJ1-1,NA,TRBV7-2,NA,TGTGCCAGCAGCTTAGTGTCCCGCGGCCCGGGGGAAGCTTTCTTT,CASSLVSRGPGEAFF
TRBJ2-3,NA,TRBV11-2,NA,TGTGCCAGCAGCTTATCCGGTCACACAGATACGCAGTATTTT,CASSLSGHTDTQYF
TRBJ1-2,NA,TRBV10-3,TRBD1,TGTGCCATCAGTGCCGGACAGGCCTATGGCTACACCTTC,CAISAGQAYGYTF
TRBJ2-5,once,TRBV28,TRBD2,TGTGCCAGCATCCGGGGGGGGGCAGAGACCCAGTACTTC,CASIRGGAETQYF
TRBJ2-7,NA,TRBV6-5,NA,TGTGCCAGCAGCTCGATGGGCCGGGGCGAGCAGTACTTC,CASSSMGRGEQYF
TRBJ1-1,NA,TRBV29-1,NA,TGCAGCGTAGATTCGGGGAACACTGAAGCTTTCTTT,CSVDSGNTEAFF
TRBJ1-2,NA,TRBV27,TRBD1,TGTGCCAGCAGTCCTACAGGGGACTATGGCTACACCTTC,CASSPTGDYGYTF
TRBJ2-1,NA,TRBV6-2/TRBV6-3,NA,TGTGCCAGCAGTTACCCGGGGACACTTAACCATGAGCAGTTCTTC,CASSYPGTLNHEQFF
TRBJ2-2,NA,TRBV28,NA,TGTGCCAGCAGTCTAAGACAAGCGAACACCGGGGAGCTGTTTTTT,CASSLRQANTGELFF
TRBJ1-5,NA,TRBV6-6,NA,TGTGCCAGCAGTTTAGGACAGTATAGCAATCAGCCCCAGCATTTT,CASSLGQYSNQPQHF
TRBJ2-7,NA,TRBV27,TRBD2,TGTGCCAGCAGTTTATACGGGAGGGTATACGAGCAGTACTTC,CASSLYGRVYEQYF
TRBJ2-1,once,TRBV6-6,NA,TGTGCCAGCAGCTACCGGGACACATACAATGAGCAGTTCTTC,CASSYRDTYNEQFF
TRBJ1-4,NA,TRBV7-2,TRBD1,TGTGCCAGCAGCGACGGACAGGCGAGGGAAAAACTGTTTTTT,CASSDGQAREKLFF
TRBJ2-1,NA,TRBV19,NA,TGTGCCAGTAGTATTGGTGCGGATAGCTCCTACAATGAGCAGTTCTTC,CASSIGADSSYNEQFF
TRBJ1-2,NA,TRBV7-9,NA,TGTGCCAGCAGCCCGGGGGGCGGGGGGCAGAGCTACACCTTC,CASSPGGGGQSYTF
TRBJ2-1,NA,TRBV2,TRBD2,TGTGCCAGCAGGAATCTAGCGGGAGGGCTCAATGAGCAGTTCTTC,CASRNLAGGLNEQFF
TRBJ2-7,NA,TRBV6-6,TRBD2,TGTGCCAGCAATCAGGCGGGAGAATTGAGTTACGAGCAGTACTTC,CASNQAGELSYEQYF
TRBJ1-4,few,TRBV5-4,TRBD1,TGTGCCAGCAGCTTAAAAACGGACAGGGTGGCTGAAAAACTGTTTTTT,CASSLKTDRVAEKLFF
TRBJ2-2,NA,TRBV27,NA,TGTGCCAGCAGGCAACAGGGTAACACCGGGGAGCTGTTTTTT,CASRQQGNTGELFF
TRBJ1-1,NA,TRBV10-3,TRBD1,TGTGCCATCAACAGGGGGGGGGATCGGAACACTGAAGCTTTCTTT,CAINRGGDRNTEAFF
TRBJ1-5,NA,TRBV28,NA,TGTGCCAGCTCAGGGGATAGCAATCAGCCCCAGCATTTT,CASSGDSNQPQHF
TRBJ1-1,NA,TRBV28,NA,TGTGCCAGCAGTTTGGTCCAGGGCCTCACTGAAGCTTTCTTT,CASSLVQGLTEAFF
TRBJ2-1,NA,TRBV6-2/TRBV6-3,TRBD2,TGTGCCAGCAGTGCCTCCTTGGCGGGAGGGTCCAACAATGAGCAGTTCTTC,CASSASLAGGSNNEQFF
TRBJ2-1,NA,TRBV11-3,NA,TGTGCCAGCAGCCGAACAGGGCCCTACAATGAGCAGTTCTTC,CASSRTGPYNEQFF
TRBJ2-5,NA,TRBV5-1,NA,TGCGCCAGCAAAACGGGAGAGCCACTTAAGACCCAGTACTTC,CASKTGEPLKTQYF
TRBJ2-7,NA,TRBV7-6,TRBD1,TGTGCCAGCAGCGTACAGGGGGCCCCCTACGAGCAGTACTTC,CASSVQGAPYEQYF
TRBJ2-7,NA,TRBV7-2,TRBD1,TGTGCCAGCAGCTATCAAACAGGGGGCCCTCTCTACGAGCAGTACTTC,CASSYQTGGPLYEQYF
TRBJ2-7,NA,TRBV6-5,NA,TGTGCCAGCTCCTCACGAGGGGGCGAGCAGTACTTC,CASSSRGGEQYF
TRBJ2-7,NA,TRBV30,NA,TGTGCCTGGAGTTTACTGGGCAGGGGCACCTACGAGCAGTACTTC,CAWSLLGRGTYEQYF
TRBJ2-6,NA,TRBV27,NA,TGTGCCAGCAGTTTATCGATAGCGCTCTACGGTTCTGGGGCCAACGTCCTGACTTTC,CASSLSIALYGSGANVLTF
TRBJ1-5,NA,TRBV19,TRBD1,TGTGCCAGTAGTACCCGGGACAGGGGGGGAAGCAATCAGCCCCAGCATTTT,CASSTRDRGGSNQPQHF